Listed below are T cell receptor beta chains from one sample, sequenced in a study of blood T cell repertoires in COVID-19. Sequencing used immunoSEQ multiplex PCR; TCRdb keeps in-frame clones, though not all of them. The table lists some 250,000 clones, 85% to 90% of them singletons. Specimen: peripheral blood. All receptors derive from a woman aged 40 to 50 who had recovered from COVID-19. The CDR3 runs from the conserved cysteine through the conserved F or W. The D gene is left open where the match is weak. Expanded clones get a size class; other rows say once, few or many, or leave the size out.

clone size,D gene,J gene,V gene,CDR3 DNA,CDR3 protein
.,.,TRBJ2-1,TRBV7-9,TGTGCCAGCAGCTTAGTTAGCAATGAGCAGTTCTTC,CASSLVSNEQFF
.,TRBD2,TRBJ2-1,TRBV13,TGTGCCAGCAGCCTACTAGCGGCTGGTGAGCAGTTCTTC,CASSLLAAGEQFF
.,.,TRBJ1-1,TRBV11-2,TGTGCCAGCAGCTATACGGGGGGATGGACTGAAGCTTTCTTT,CASSYTGGWTEAFF
.,.,TRBJ1-2,TRBV6-5,TGTGCCAGCAGCAACGGGGGGGGCATCTATGGCTACACCTTC,CASSNGGGIYGYTF
.,.,TRBJ1-2,TRBV5-1,TGCGCCAGCAGAGGGAGCACTATGGCTTACACCTTC,CASRGSTMAYTF
.,.,TRBJ2-7,TRBV9,TGTGCCAGCAGCGTAGGGGAGGGGGTATCCTACGAGCAGTACTTC,CASSVGEGVSYEQYF
.,.,TRBJ1-5,TRBV7-2,TGTGCCAGCAGCCCCCGGACAAGCCGCCTATCCAATCAGCCCCAGCATTTT,CASSPRTSRLSNQPQHF
few,.,TRBJ2-2,TRBV30,TGTGCCTGGAGTTGGAGGCCCTCGGACACCGGGGAGCTGTTTTTT,CAWSWRPSDTGELFF
.,.,TRBJ2-3,TRBV10-1,TGCGCCAGCCCCGAGGAGCGGCTCACAGATACGCAGTATTTT,CASPEERLTDTQYF
.,.,TRBJ1-2,TRBV12-3/TRBV12-4,TGTGCCAGCAGTTTAGTGCAGATGGGCTACACCTTC,CASSLVQMGYTF
.,TRBD2,TRBJ2-7,TRBV7-2,TGTGCCAGCAGCTTACAAGCGGGAGGGCCTCACGAGCAGTACTTC,CASSLQAGGPHEQYF
.,TRBD1,TRBJ1-6,TRBV19,TGTGCCAGTAGTATGGGACAGGGGCGGAATTCACCCCTCCACTTT,CASSMGQGRNSPLHF
.,.,TRBJ1-3,TRBV11-3,TGTGCCAGCAGCTTGGGGGGTGTTGGAAACACCATATATTTT,CASSLGGVGNTIYF
.,TRBD1,TRBJ1-4,TRBV5-1,TGCGCCAGCAGCTTGGCCCTGAGACAGGGGGCTACTAATGAAAAACTGTTTTTT,CASSLALRQGATNEKLFF
.,.,TRBJ2-7,TRBV20-1,TGCAGTCCAGGGGGGACTCGGTACTTC,CSPGGTRYF
once,.,TRBJ1-3,TRBV30,TGTGCCTGGAGGTGGCCCCTCTCTGGAAACACCATATATTTT,CAWRWPLSGNTIYF
.,TRBD2,TRBJ2-1,TRBV9,TGTGCCAGCAGCGGGGACTACCCCTTGGAGCAGTTCTTC,CASSGDYPLEQFF
.,TRBD1,TRBJ2-2,TRBV15,TGTGCCACCAGCCGGACAGGGTTGAATCCGAACACCGGGGAGCTGTTTTTT,CATSRTGLNPNTGELFF
.,.,TRBJ1-1,TRBV25-1,TGTGCCAGCAGTTGGGGGCGGGTAGCTTTCTTT,CASSWGRVAFF
once,TRBD1,TRBJ1-2,TRBV27,TGTGCCAGCAGCTCCAGGGGGCGGGCCTATGGCTACACCTTC,CASSSRGRAYGYTF
.,TRBD1,TRBJ1-3,TRBV12-3/TRBV12-4,TGTGCCAGCAGCACAGGGGGTGGAAACACCATATATTTT,CASSTGGGNTIYF
.,.,TRBJ1-2,TRBV6-2/TRBV6-3,TGTGCCAGCAGTTACGTCGGAGAGCGTGGCTACACCTTC,CASSYVGERGYTF
.,TRBD2,TRBJ2-5,TRBV4-1,TGCGCCAGCAGCCAAACTAGCGACCAAGAGACCCAGTACTTC,CASSQTSDQETQYF
.,TRBD1,TRBJ1-1,TRBV27,TGTGCCAGCAGTCAGGGGGCGGGTCCTCGGTCCTCAGCTTTCTTT,CASSQGAGPRSSAFF
.,TRBD1,TRBJ2-7,TRBV6-1,TGTGCCAGCAGTGAATTACAGGGGGCTTGGGGCGAGCAGTACTTC,CASSELQGAWGEQYF
.,TRBD1,TRBJ1-3,TRBV5-6,TGTGCCAGCAGCCCGACAGGGATCTCTGGAAACACCATATATTTT,CASSPTGISGNTIYF
.,.,TRBJ2-1,TRBV5-6,TGTGCCAGCAGCTTTGTCGGAGGGCCCCTAAGCTCCTACAATGAGCAGTTCTTC,CASSFVGGPLSSYNEQFF
.,TRBD1,TRBJ2-7,TRBV7-9,TGTGCCAGCAGCCCCTGGGACAGATACTACGAGCAGTACTTC,CASSPWDRYYEQYF
.,TRBD2,TRBJ2-1,TRBV7-2,TGTGCCAGCAGCCCGGGAGGGCCCTTGAATGAGCAGTTCTTC,CASSPGGPLNEQFF
once,TRBD2,TRBJ2-3,TRBV24-1,TGTGCCACCAGTGACCCTGGGACTAGCGGCAACACAGATACGCAGTATTTT,CATSDPGTSGNTDTQYF
once,.,TRBJ2-1,TRBV6-5,TGTGCCAGCAGTTACCCCATGGGCCGAGAGCAGTTCTTC,CASSYPMGREQFF
.,.,TRBJ1-3,TRBV7-9,TGTGCCAGCAGCTTAGGGGCTTGGGGGGGGTTTTCTGGAAACACCATATATTTT,CASSLGAWGGFSGNTIYF
many,.,TRBJ1-1,TRBV30,TGTGCCTGGAGTACCGGGTTCACTGAAGCTTTCTTT,CAWSTGFTEAFF
.,.,TRBJ2-5,TRBV5-1,TGCGCCAGCAGCTTGGCTATCCGACAAGAGACCCAGTACTTC,CASSLAIRQETQYF
once,.,TRBJ1-1,TRBV12-3/TRBV12-4,TGTGCCAGCAGCCGTCAGGGGAACACTGAAGCTTTCTTT,CASSRQGNTEAFF
.,TRBD1,TRBJ2-3,TRBV7-3,TGTGCCAGCTCCCCGCCGGGTAGGGGGCTCGATACGCAGTATTTT,CASSPPGRGLDTQYF
.,TRBD2,TRBJ2-3,TRBV24-1,TGTGCCACCAGTGACCCCGGGACTAGCGGGGGAGGTACGCAGTATTTT,CATSDPGTSGGGTQYF
.,.,TRBJ2-5,TRBV7-2,TGTGCCAGCAGCGGTCCGGGGGTGGGTCGGGTGGAGACCCAGTACTTC,CASSGPGVGRVETQYF
.,.,TRBJ1-4,TRBV27,TGTGCCAGCAGTTTATGGGGCGGCGGGGCTAATGAAAAACTGTTTTTT,CASSLWGGGANEKLFF
.,.,TRBJ1-4,TRBV7-9,TGTGCCAGCAGCAGCGGCGGGGGGGCGACGGAAAAACTGTTTTTT,CASSSGGGATEKLFF